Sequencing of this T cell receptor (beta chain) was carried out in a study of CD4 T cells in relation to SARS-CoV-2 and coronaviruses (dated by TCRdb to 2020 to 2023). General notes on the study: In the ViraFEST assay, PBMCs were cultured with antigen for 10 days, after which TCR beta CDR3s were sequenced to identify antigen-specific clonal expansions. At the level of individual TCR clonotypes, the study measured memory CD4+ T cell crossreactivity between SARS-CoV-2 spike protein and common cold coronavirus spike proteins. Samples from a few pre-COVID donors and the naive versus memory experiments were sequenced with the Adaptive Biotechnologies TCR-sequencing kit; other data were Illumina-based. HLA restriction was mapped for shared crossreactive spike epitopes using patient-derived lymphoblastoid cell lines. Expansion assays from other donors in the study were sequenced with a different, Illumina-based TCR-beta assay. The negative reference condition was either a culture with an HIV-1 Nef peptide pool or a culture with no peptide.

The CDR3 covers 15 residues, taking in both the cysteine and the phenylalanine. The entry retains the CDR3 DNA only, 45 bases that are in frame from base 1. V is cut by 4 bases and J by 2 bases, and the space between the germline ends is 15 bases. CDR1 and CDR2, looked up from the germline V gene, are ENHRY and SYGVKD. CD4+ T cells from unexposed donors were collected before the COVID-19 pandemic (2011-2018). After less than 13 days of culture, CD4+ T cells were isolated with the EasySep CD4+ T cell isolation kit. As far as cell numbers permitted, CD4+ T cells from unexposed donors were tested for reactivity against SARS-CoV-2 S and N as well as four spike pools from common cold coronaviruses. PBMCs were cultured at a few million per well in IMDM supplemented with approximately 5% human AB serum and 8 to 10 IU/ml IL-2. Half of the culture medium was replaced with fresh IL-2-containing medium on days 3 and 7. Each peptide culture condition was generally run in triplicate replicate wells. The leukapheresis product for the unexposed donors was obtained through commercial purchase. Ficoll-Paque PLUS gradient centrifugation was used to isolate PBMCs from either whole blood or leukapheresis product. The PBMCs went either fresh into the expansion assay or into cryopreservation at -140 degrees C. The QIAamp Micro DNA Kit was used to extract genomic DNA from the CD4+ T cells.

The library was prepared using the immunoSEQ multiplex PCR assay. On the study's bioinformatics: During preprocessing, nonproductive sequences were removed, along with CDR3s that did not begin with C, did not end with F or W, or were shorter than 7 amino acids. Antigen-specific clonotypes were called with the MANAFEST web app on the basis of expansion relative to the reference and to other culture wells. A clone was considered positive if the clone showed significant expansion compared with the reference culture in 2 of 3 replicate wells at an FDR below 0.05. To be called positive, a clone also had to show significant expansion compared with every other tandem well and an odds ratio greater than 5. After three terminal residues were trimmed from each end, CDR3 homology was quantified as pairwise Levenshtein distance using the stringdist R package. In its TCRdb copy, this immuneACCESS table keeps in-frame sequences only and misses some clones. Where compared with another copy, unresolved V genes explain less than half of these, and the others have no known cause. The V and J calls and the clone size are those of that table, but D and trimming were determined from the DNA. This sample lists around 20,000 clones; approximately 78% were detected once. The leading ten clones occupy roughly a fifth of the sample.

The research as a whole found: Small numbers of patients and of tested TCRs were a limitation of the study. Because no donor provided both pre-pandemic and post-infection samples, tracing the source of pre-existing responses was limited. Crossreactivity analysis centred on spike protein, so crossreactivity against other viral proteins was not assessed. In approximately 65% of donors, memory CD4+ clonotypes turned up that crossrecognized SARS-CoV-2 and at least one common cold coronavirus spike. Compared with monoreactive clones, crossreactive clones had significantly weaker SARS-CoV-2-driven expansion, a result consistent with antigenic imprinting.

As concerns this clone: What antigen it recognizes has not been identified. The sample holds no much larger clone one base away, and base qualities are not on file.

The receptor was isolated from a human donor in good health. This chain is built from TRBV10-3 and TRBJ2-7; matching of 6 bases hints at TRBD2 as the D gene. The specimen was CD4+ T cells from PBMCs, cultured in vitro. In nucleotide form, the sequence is TGTGCCATCAGTGGGGGAGGAGGAAGAACCTACGAGCAGTACTTC. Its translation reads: CAISGGGGRTYEQYF.